This T cell receptor (beta chain) comes out of a study of blood T cell repertoires in COVID-19. The CDR3 contains 16 residues. Germline V gene data show CDR1 as LNHNV and CDR2 as YYDKDF (reference sequence). Trimming removed 1 base from V and 1 base from J, with 11 bases in between. Assay: immunoSEQ multiplex PCR; the TCRdb copy retains only in-frame clones and omits some. The sample has about 210,000 clones; 65% to 90% are singletons. The J gene is TRBJ1-5, the V gene TRBV15; D not certain. The sequence was obtained from a woman between 45 and 60 years old with acute COVID-19. Specimen: PBMCs or T cells enriched from blood (not recorded which). As DNA, the CDR3 is TGTGCCACCAGCAGAGGGTTTTCTGAGAGCAATCAGCCCCAGCATTTT. Amino acids: CATSRGFSESNQPQHF. Filled out from reference TRBV15 and TRBJ1-5, the complete variable domain reads DAMVIQNPRYQVTQFGKPVTLSCSQTLNHNVMYWYQQKSSQAPKLLFHYYDKDFNNEADTPDNFQSRRPNTSFCFLDIRSPGLGDTAMYLCATSRGFSESNQPQHFGDGTRLSIL.